This T cell receptor (beta chain) is from a study of blood T cell repertoires in COVID-19. Study overall: Sample material is recorded as cDNA or gDNA derived from T cells, B-cell-depleted T cells, or PBMCs.

The V gene end was trimmed by 5 bases and the J gene end by 4 bases; junction bases not matched to a gene: 10. The length of the CDR3 is 15 residues. Germline V gives CDR1 MNHEY, CDR2 SVGEGT. Here immunoSEQ multiplex PCR was the method, and the copy in TCRdb shows in-frame clones only, minus some. Here the sample spans fewer than 250,000 clones, approximately 87% being singletons. J is TRBJ1-2 and V is TRBV6-2 or TRBV6-3; 7 nucleotides line up with TRBD1. The sample taken for sequencing was peripheral blood. This clonotype originated in a woman aged 70-85 years with active or convalescent COVID-19. This CDR3 is CASSKPRDRAYGYTF. In DNA, the CDR3 is TGTGCCAGCAGTAAACCCCGGGACAGAGCCTATGGCTACACCTTC.